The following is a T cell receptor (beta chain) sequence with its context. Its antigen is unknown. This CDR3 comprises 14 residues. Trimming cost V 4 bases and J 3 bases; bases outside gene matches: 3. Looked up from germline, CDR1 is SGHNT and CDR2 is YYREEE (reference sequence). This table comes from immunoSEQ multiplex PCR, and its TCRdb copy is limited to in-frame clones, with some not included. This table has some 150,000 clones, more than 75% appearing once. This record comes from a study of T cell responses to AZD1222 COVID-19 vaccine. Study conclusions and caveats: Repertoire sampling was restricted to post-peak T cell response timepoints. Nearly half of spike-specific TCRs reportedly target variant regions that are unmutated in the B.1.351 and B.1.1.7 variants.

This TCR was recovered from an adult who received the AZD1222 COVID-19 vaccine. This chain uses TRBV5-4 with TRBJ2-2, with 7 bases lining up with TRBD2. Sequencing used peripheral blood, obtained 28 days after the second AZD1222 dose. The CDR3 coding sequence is TGTGCCAGCAGCATGACTAGCTACACCGGGGAGCTGTTTTTT. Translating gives CASSMTSYTGELFF.